A selection of T cell receptor beta chains follows, all from one sample in a study of T cell responses to AZD1222 COVID-19 vaccine. Only in-frame clones appear in the TCRdb table, and some are missing; sequencing was by immunoSEQ multiplex PCR. The table shows about 160,000 clones, with around nine tenths occurring only once. The specimen was peripheral blood, collected 28 days after the second AZD1222 dose. Source of these receptors: an adult who received the AZD1222 COVID-19 vaccine. Both conserved end residues are part of each CDR3. A D gene is named only where the DNA matches it firmly. A row's size may be missing; if present it is once, few, many or a size class.

D gene: -
J gene: TRBJ2-4
clone size: -
V gene: TRBV5-8
CDR3 length: 15
CDR3 DNA: TGTGCCAGCAGCTTGGTTACCCAAAGGGGAAACATTCAGTACTTC
CDR3 protein: CASSLVTQRGNIQYF

D gene: TRBD1
J gene: TRBJ1-2
clone size: once
V gene: TRBV11-2
CDR3 length: 16
CDR3 DNA: TGTGCCAGCAGCTTAGGAGGGACAGTCAGGTCCCGTGGCTACACCTTC
CDR3 protein: CASSLGGTVRSRGYTF

D gene: -
J gene: TRBJ2-3
clone size: -
V gene: TRBV5-1
CDR3 length: 16
CDR3 DNA: TGCGCCAGCAGCCCCTGGGAAACAGAACTCACAGATACGCAGTATTTT
CDR3 protein: CASSPWETELTDTQYF

D gene: -
J gene: TRBJ1-3
clone size: -
V gene: TRBV7-9
CDR3 length: 16
CDR3 DNA: TGTGCCAGCAGCTTAGGGCCGACACGGCTAGGAAACACCATATATTTT
CDR3 protein: CASSLGPTRLGNTIYF

D gene: -
J gene: TRBJ1-6
clone size: -
V gene: TRBV19
CDR3 length: 16
CDR3 DNA: TGTGCCAGTTCATTCCGACGTGAGGCCTATAATTCACCCCTCCACTTT
CDR3 protein: CASSFRREAYNSPLHF

D gene: -
J gene: TRBJ2-2
clone size: once
V gene: TRBV2
CDR3 length: 14
CDR3 DNA: TGTGCCAGCGAGGCGCAGGGGAAAACCGGGGAGCTGTTTTTT
CDR3 protein: CASEAQGKTGELFF

D gene: -
J gene: TRBJ2-3
clone size: -
V gene: TRBV11-3
CDR3 length: 12
CDR3 DNA: TGTGCCAGCAGCGGTAGCACAGATACGCAGTATTTT
CDR3 protein: CASSGSTDTQYF

D gene: TRBD2
J gene: TRBJ2-3
clone size: -
V gene: TRBV11-2
CDR3 length: 17
CDR3 DNA: TGTGCCAGCAGCTTAGATCCCCAGCGGGGGACGACAGATACGCAGTATTTT
CDR3 protein: CASSLDPQRGTTDTQYF

D gene: -
J gene: TRBJ1-1
clone size: -
V gene: TRBV7-9
CDR3 length: 17
CDR3 DNA: TGTGCCAGCACCCCAATCGGGTCCCCCCAAGGGAACACTGAAGCTTTCTTT
CDR3 protein: CASTPIGSPQGNTEAFF

D gene: -
J gene: TRBJ2-5
clone size: -
V gene: TRBV18
CDR3 length: 14
CDR3 DNA: TGTGCCAGCTCACCCCGACAGACCCAAGAGACCCAGTACTTC
CDR3 protein: CASSPRQTQETQYF

D gene: -
J gene: TRBJ2-3
clone size: -
V gene: TRBV5-1
CDR3 length: 13
CDR3 DNA: TGCGCCAGCAGCTTAGGACGCACAGATACGCAGTATTTT
CDR3 protein: CASSLGRTDTQYF